The T cell receptor (beta chain) described here comes from a study of T cells in tuberculosis. Study context: T cells were selected with CD1B tetramers loaded with glucose monomycolate. Blood was taken before or within 7 days of anti-tuberculosis therapy.

The table came from immunoSEQ multiplex PCR; TCRdb's copy has only in-frame clones and leaves some out. Of fewer than 40,000 clones in the sample, roughly 86% were seen once. Time point defined: new active TB diagnosis, blood taken before or within 7 days of starting treatment. Each donor contributed about 100,000 T cells on average, unsorted. V was trimmed by 5 bases and J by 4 bases, leaving 19 bases between them. Germline loops: CDR1 SGHNT, CDR2 YYREEE (reference sequence). The CDR3 covers 16 residues. Here the sequenced sample was PBMCs, taken at tuberculosis diagnosis. The gene calls are TRBV5-4 and TRBJ2-1, with D possibly matching TRBD2 (5 bases). This receptor was obtained from an adult with tuberculosis. This chain's CDR3 is CASSPESPEGYNEQFF. The CDR3 nucleotides read TGTGCCAGCAGTCCAGAGTCCCCAGAGGGATACAATGAGCAGTTCTTC.